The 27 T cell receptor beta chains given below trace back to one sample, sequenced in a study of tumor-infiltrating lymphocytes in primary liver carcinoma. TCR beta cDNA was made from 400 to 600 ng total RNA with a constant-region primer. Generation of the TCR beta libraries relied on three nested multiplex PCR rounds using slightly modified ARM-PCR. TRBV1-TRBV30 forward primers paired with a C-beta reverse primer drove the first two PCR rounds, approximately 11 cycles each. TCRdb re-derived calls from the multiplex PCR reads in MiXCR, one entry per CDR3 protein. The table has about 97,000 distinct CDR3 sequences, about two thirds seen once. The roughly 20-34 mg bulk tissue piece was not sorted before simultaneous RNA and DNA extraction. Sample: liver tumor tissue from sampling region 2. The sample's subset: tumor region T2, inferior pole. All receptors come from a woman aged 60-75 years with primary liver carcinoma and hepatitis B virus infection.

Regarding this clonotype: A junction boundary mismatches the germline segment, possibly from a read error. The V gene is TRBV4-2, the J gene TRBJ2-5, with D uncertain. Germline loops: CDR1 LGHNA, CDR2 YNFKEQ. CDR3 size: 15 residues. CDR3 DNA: TGTGCCAGCGGCCAAGACGTAGGTACAGAAGAGACCCAGTACTTC. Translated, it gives CASGQDVGTEETQYF.

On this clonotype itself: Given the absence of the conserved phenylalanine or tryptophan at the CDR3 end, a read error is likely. In DNA form, the CDR3 reads TGTGCCAGCAGTTACGAAGGACTAGCAGGATCAACCCAGTACCTC. Its translation: CASSYEGLAGSTQYL. The chain has TRBV6-5 and TRBJ2-5; TRBD2 agrees at 8 bases. With V trimmed by 2 bases and J by 8 bases, 10 bases remained unmatched. Germline CDR1 reads MNHEY; CDR2 reads SVGAGI. CDR3 size: 15 residues.

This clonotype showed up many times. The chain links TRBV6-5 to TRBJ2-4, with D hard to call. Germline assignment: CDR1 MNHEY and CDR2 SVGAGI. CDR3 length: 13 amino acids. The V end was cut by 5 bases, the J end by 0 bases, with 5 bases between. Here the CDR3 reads CASSGLAKNIQYF. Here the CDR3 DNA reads TGTGCCAGCAGTGGGCTAGCCAAAAACATTCAGTACTTC.

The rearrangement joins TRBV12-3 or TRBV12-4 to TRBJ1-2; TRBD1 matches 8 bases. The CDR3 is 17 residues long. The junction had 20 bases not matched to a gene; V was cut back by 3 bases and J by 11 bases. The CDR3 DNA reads TGTGCCAGCAGTTTCATCAAATCAGGGGGCGCAGGTAGTGGTTACACCTTC. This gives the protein CASSFIKSGGAGSGYTF.

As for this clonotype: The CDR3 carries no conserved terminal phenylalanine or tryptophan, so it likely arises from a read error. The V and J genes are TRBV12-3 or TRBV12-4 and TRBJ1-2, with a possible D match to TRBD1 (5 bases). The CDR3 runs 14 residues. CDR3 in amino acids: CASCLGDGSPGYTY. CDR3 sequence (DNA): TGTGCCAGCTGTTTAGGGGACGGATCTCCCGGCTACACCTAC.

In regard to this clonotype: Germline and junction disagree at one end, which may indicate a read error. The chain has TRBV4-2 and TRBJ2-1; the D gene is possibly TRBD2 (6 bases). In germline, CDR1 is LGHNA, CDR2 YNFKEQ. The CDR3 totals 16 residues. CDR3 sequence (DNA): TGTGCCAGCAGCCATGAGGTAGCGGCGTTCTACAATGAGCTGTTCTTC. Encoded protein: CASSHEVAAFYNELFF.

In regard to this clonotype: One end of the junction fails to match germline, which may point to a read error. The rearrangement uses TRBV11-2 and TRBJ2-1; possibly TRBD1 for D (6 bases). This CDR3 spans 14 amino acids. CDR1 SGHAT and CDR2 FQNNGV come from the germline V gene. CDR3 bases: TGTGCCTGCAGACAGGTTCGCAGGGGAACTGAGCCGTTCTTC. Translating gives CACRQVRRGTEPFF.

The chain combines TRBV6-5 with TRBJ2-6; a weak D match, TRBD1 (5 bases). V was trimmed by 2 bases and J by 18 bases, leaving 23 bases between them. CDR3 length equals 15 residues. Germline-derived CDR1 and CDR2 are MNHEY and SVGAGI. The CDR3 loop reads CASSYRGSGANVPTF. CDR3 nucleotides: TGTGCCAGCAGTTACAGGGGCTCTGGGGCCAACGTTCCGACTTTC.

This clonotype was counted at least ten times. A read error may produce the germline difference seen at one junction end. DNA of the CDR3: TGTGCCAGCAGTCGGGACAGTAATGAAGAACTGTTTTTT. Translated, it gives CASSRDSNEELFF. The chain couples TRBV12-3 or TRBV12-4 to TRBJ1-4; 7 bases fit TRBD1. CDR3 length equals 13 residues.

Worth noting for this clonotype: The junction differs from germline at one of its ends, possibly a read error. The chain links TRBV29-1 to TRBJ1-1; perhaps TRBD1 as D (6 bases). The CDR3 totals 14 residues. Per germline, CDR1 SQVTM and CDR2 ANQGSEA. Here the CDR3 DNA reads TGTAGCGCGGTTAAACAGGGAGGCACCACTGAAGCTTTCTTT. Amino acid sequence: CSAVKQGGTTEAFF.

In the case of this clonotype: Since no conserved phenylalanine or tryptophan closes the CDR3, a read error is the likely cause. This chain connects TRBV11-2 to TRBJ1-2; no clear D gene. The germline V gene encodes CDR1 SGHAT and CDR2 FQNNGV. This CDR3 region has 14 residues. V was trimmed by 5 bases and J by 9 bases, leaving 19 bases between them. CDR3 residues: CASSRTLREVCYTL. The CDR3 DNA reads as TGTGCCAGCAGCCGGACCCTTCGAGAGGTGTGCTACACCTTA.

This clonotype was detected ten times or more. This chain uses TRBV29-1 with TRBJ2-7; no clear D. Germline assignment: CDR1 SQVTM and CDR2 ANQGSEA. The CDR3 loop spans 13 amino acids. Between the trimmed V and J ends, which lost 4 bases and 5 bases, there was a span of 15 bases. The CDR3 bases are TGCAGCGTTGCCCTCGGGTTATGGGACGAGCAGTACTTC. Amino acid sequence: CSVALGLWDEQYF.

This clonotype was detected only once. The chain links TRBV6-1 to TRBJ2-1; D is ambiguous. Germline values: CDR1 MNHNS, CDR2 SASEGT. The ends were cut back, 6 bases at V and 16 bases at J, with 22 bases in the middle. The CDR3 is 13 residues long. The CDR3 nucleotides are TGTGCCAGCAGGGATTACATCAGCTTGCCACACTTCTTC. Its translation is CASRDYISLPHFF.

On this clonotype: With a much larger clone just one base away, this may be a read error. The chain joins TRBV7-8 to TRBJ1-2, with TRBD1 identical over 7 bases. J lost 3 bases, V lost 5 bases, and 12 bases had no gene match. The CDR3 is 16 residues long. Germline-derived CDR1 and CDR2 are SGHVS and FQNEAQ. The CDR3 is CASSIRPWDRHYGYTF. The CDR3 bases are TGTGCCAGCAGCATTCGCCCCTGGGACAGACACTATGGCTACACCTTC.

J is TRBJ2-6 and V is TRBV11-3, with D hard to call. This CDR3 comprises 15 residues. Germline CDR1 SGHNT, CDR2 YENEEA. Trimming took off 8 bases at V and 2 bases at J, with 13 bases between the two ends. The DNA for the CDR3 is TGTGCCAGCGACCCCTCGGGTGCTGGGGCCAACGTCCTGACTTTC. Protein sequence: CASDPSGAGANVLTF.

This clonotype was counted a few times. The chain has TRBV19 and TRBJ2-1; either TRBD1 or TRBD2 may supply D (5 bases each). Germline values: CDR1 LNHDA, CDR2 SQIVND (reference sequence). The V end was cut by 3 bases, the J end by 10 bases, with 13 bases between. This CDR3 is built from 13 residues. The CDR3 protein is CASSIPGPLEQFF. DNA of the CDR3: TGTGCCAGTAGTATTCCGGGACCGTTGGAGCAGTTCTTC.

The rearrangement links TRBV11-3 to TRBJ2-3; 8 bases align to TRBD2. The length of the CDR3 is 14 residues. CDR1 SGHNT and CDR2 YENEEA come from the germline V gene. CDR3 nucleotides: TGTGCTAGCCGCTTCAGGACTAGCTCAGATACGCAGTATTTT. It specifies CASRFRTSSDTQYF.

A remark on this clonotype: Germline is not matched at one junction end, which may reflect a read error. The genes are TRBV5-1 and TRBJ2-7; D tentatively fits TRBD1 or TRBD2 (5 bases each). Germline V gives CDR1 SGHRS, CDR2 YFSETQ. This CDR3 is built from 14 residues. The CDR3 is CASSLAGSVYVQYF. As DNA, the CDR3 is TGCGCCAGCAGCTTGGCAGGGAGTGTGTACGTGCAGTACTTC.

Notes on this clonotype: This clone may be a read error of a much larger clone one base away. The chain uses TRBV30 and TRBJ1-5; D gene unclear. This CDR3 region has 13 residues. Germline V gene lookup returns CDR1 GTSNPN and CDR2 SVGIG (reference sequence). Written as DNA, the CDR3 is TGTGCCTGGAGTGAAAGTAGCAATCAGTCCCAGCATTTT. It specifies CAWSESSNQSQHF.

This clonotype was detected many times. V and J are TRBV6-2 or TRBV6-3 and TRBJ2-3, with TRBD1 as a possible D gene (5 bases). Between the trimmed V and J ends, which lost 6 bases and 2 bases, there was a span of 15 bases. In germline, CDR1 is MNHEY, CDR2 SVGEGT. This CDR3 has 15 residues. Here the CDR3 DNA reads TGTGCCAGCAGAGATCGTCAGGGAATCACAGATACGCAGTATTTT. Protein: CASRDRQGITDTQYF.

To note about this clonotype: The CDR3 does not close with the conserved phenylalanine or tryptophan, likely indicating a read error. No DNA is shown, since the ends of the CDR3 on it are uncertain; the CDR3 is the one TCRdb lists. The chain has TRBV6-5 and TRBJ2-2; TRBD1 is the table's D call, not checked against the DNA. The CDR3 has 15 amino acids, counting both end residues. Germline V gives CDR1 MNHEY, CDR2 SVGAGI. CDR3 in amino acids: CASSYGPSVPGELSI.

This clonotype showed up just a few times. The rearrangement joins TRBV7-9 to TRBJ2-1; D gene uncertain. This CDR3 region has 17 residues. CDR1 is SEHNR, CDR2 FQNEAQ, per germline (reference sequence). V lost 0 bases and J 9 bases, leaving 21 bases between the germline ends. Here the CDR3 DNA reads TGTGCCAGCAGCTTAGCGCTTAGTAATCTAAAATGGCGTGAGCAGTTCTTC. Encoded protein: CASSLALSNLKWREQFF.

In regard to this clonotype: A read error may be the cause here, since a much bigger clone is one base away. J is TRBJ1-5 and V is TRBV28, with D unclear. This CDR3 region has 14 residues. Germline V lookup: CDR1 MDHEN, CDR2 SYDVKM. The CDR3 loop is CASSLPHSSQPQHF. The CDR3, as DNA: TGTGCCAGCAGTCTACCTCATAGCAGTCAGCCCCAGCATTTT.

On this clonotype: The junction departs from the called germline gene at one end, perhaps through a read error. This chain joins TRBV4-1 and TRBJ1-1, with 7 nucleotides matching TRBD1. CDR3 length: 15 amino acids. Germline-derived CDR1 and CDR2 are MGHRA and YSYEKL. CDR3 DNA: TGCGTCAGTAGATTATTCAGGGGGTCGAACACTGAGGCTTTCTTT. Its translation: CVSRLFRGSNTEAFF.

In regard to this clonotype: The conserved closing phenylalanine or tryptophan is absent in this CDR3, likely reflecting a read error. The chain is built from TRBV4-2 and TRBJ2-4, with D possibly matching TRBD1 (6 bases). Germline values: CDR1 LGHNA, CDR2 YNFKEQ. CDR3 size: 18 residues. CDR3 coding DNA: TGTGCCAGTAGCCAATCCTACAAAACAGGGACAGCCAAAAACATTCAGTACTTA. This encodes CASSQSYKTGTAKNIQYL.

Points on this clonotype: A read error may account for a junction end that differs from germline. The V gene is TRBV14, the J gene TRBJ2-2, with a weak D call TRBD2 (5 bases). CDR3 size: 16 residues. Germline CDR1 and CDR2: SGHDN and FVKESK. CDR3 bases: TGTGTCAGCAGCCAAAAACTCACAGCGAACACCGGGGAGTTGTTTTTT. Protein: CVSSQKLTANTGELFF.

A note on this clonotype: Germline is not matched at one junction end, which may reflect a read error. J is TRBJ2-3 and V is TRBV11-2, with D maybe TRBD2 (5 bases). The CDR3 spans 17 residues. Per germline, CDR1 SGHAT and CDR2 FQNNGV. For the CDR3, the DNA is TGTGCAAGCAGCTTAGAAATGGGGAGAAGGAGCACAGATACGCGGTATTTT. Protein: CASSLEMGRRSTDTRYF.